This T cell receptor beta chain was sequenced for a study of blood T cells in healthy people across ages. Study-level points and caveats: Both naive CD4+ cell counts and diversity were greater in long-lived donors than in aged donors. Getting older went along with TCR beta diversity per million T cells dropping roughly linearly.

There are 13 residues in the CDR3. CDR1 is ENHRY and CDR2 is SYGVKD in the germline V gene. V dropped 8 bases and J dropped 1 base, with 10 bases sitting between them. Worth noting for this clonotype: Antigen: not known.

Then a second PCR, running roughly 7 to 11 cycles, was carried out with a sample-barcoded 5' primer and a J-beta primer mix. A minimum of 2.5 million CDR3-containing paired-end reads was obtained for each sample. TCRdb passed the 5' RACE reads through MiXCR, listing each CDR3 protein once. The sample lists around 1,500,000 distinct CDR3 sequences; under 30% were seen once. V gene TRBV10-3 combines with J gene TRBJ2-3, with D maybe TRBD2 (6 bases). Source material: blood. This TCR came from a woman in her twenties or thirties in good health. Here the CDR3 DNA reads TGTGCCATCCAGCGGGCCGGCACAGATACGCAGTATTTT. It specifies CAIQRAGTDTQYF.